This TCR beta chain came from a study of yellow fever vaccine responses in identical twins. As regards this clonotype: The antigen is not known.

CDR3 length equals 13 residues. The germline V and J ends were trimmed by 7 bases and 3 bases, with 13 bases remaining between them. Whole-study results and caveats: On the reported evidence, twins' vaccine T cell responses seemed partly convergent and partly personalized.

TCRdb re-analysed the RT-PCR reads in MiXCR, keeping a single row per CDR3 protein. The top ten clones hold about 5% of a sample with about 23,000 distinct CDR3 sequences, more than 60% of them seen once. This receptor was obtained from a young woman who received the yellow fever vaccine. This rearrangement joins TRBV12-3 or TRBV12-4 to TRBJ2-7, with D unclear. Source: T cells from blood (PBMCs), unsorted or a sorted subset (not recorded which), taken before or after yellow fever vaccination (not recorded which). The CDR3, as DNA: TGTGCCAGCAAACATCCCGGATACTACGAGCAGTACTTC. It yields the protein CASKHPGYYEQYF.